The sequence of this T cell receptor beta chain was determined in a study of T cell responses to AZD1222 COVID-19 vaccine. Study-level findings and limits: Donors were largely white British and mainly female; clonal diversity was possibly underestimated.

The CDR3 has 14 amino acids. CDR1 is SGHTA, CDR2 FQGNSA, per germline. V was pared by 4 bases and J by 4 bases, with 13 bases between. Some clones are missing from TCRdb's copy, which holds only in-frame ones; the method was immunoSEQ multiplex PCR. Of about 130,000 clones in the sample, approximately 91% were seen once. Concerning this clone itself: Its specificity is unknown.

The TCR sequence derives from an adult who received the AZD1222 COVID-19 vaccine. The sample here was peripheral blood, taken 28 days after the second AZD1222 dose. This chain uses TRBV7-2 with TRBJ1-1; a weak D match, TRBD1 (5 bases). CDR3 in DNA: TGTGCCAGCAGCTGGTATCTTGGGACCACTGAAGCTTTCTTT. Translated: CASSWYLGTTEAFF. Together with reference TRBV7-2 and TRBJ1-1, the CDR3 gives the full variable domain: GAGVSQSPSNKVTEKGKDVELRCDPISGHTALYWYRQSLGQGLEFLIYFQGNSAPDKSGLPSDRFSAERTGGSVSTLTIQRTQQEDSAVYLCASSWYLGTTEAFFGQGTRLTVV.